This paragraph covers one T cell receptor beta chain sequence. The table came from immunoSEQ multiplex PCR; TCRdb's copy has only in-frame clones and leaves some out. This table holds about 15,000 clones, approximately 70% found once. This sample stems from a study of PD-1 and CTLA-4 blockade in melanoma. V was shortened by 2 bases and J by 6 bases, with 9 bases between the two germline ends. Germline V CDR1 and CDR2: SGHRS, YFSETQ. The CDR3 totals 13 residues. Sequencing used CD8+ T cells from peripheral blood, obtained from a patient given anti-PD-1 treatment. This chain connects TRBV5-1 to TRBJ1-5; no clear D gene. This sequence was found in a human donor with melanoma. The CDR3 nucleotides read TGCGCCAGCAGCTTAGAGTTCGGTCAGCCCCAGCATTTT. This sequence encodes CASSLEFGQPQHF.